This T cell receptor (beta chain) was profiled in a study of blood T cell repertoires in COVID-19. For the study at large: Samples taken during acute and convalescent COVID-19 were collected in the United States, Italy and Spain. In each case, the material was cDNA or gDNA derived from T cells, B-cell-depleted T cells, or PBMCs.

In the authors' workflow: Nucleated cell number was recorded as an estimate derived from reference gene primer amplification. Sequencing was performed with immunoSEQ multiplex PCR; in TCRdb, only in-frame clones are kept and a portion is missing. Clone size and V and J calls were adopted from that table, with D and trimming inferred from the DNA. The table records 150,000 to 180,000 clones, around three quarters of them present only once. The CDR3 is 15 amino acids. Trimming took 1 base from V and 0 from J, leaving 7 bases between them. Germline loops: CDR1 KGHSH, CDR2 LQKENI. Material: peripheral blood. The sequence was obtained from a man aged 80 or over with acute or convalescent COVID-19. The gene calls are TRBV18 and TRBJ1-5; no clear D. The CDR3 DNA is TGTGCCAGCTCACCACTGGGCTTTAGCAATCAGCCCCAGCATTTT. The encoded protein is CASSPLGFSNQPQHF.